This T cell receptor (beta chain) was captured in a study of Graves' ophthalmopathy and Graves' hyperthyroidism. Turning to the study itself: Ophthalmopathy absent within 18 months of follow-up marked hyperthyroidism as stable.

Aged 18 to 65, the patients with hyperthyroidism had under 2 months' duration and were newly diagnosed. Other autoimmune diseases, uncontrolled infections, pregnancy or lactation led to the exclusion of patients. This clonotype has only a few counts. The TCR beta CDR3 regions underwent amplification from RNA transcripts. Following a first-round RT-PCR that used HTBI primers, a second-round multiplex PCR was carried out. TCRdb re-called the multiplex PCR reads through MiXCR, storing one row per CDR3 protein. The sample yields roughly 600,000 distinct CDR3 sequences, about 35% seen once. This sequence was found in an adult man with Graves' hyperthyroidism. The sample comprised peripheral blood or thyroid tissue (not recorded which).

CDR3 nucleotide sequence: TGCAGTGCATCTAGAATGTACAATGAGCAGTTCTTC. The encoded protein is CSASRMYNEQFF. The chain links TRBV29-1 to TRBJ2-1, with D uncertain. The germline CDR1 and CDR2 sequences are SQVTM and ANQGSEA. The CDR3 runs 12 residues.